This T cell receptor beta chain stems from a study of blood T cell repertoires in COVID-19. Study overall: The United States, Italy and Spain supplied acute and convalescent COVID-19 samples. T cells, B-cell-depleted T cells, or PBMCs supplied cDNA or gDNA.

In the authors' workflow: For nucleated cells, counts were estimated from reference gene primer amplification. Libraries were prepared by immunoSEQ multiplex PCR; TCRdb keeps only in-frame clonotypes and omits some of them. V, J and clone size are taken as reported in that table, and D and trimming were inferred from the DNA itself. The repertoire consists of over 250,000 clones, with about 89% occurring once and the leading ten covering 9.5% to 15%. In its sample, this clone was seen a few times. The source material was peripheral blood. This receptor was obtained from a woman aged 55-69 years with acute or convalescent COVID-19.

The CDR3, as DNA: TGTGCCAGCTCATCCGGACAGGGGCTAAGTCTGGGCACTGAAGCTTTCTTT. Amino acid sequence: CASSSGQGLSLGTEAFF. This sequence joins TRBV18 and TRBJ1-1; TRBD1 matches 9 bases. Losses at the gene ends were 5 bases for V and 4 bases for J; bases not matched to a gene: 14. The CDR3 is 17 amino acids. Germline V gene lookup returns CDR1 KGHSH and CDR2 LQKENI.